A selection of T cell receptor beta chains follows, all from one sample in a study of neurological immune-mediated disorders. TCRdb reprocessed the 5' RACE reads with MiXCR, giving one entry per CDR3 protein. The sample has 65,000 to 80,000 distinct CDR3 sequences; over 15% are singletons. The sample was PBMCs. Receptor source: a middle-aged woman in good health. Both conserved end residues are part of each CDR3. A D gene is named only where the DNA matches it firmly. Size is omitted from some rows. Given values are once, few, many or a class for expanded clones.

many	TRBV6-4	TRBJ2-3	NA	TGTGCCAGCAGTGTTCAAGGACGTAGCACAGATACGCAGTATTTT	CASSVQGRSTDTQYF
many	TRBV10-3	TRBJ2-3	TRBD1	TGTGCCATGGACACAGGGGGCGATACGCAGTATTTT	CAMDTGGDTQYF
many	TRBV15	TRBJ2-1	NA	TGTGCCACCAGCAGAGATATAGGGGACAATGAGCAGTTCTTC	CATSRDIGDNEQFF
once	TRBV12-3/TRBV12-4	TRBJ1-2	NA	TGTGCCAGCAGTTTCCCGGGAAATGGCTATGGCTACACCTTC	CASSFPGNGYGYTF
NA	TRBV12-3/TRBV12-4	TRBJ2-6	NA	TGTGCCAGCAGTTTTAGGCAGGGCTCTCTGGGGGCCAACGTCCTGACTTTC	CASSFRQGSLGANVLTF
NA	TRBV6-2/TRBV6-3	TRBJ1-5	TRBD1	TGTGCCAGCAGTTACACGCACAGGGGTCTTTCGAGCAATCAGCCCCGGCATTTT	CASSYTHRGLSSNQPRHF
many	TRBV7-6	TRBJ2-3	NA	TGTGCCAGCAGCCCTAAGGGTCTGAGCACAGATACGCAGTATTTT	CASSPKGLSTDTQYF
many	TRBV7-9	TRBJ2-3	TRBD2	TGTGCCAGCAGCTTAACTTCCAGCGGGGGGGCGGATACGCAGTATTTT	CASSLTSSGGADTQYF
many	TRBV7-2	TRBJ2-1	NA	TGTGCCAGCAGCTTAGGAACAGGCAACAATGAGCAGTTCTTC	CASSLGTGNNEQFF
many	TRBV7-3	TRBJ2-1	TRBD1	TGTGCCAGCAGCTTAACAGGGACAGGGTACAACAATGAGCAGTTCTTC	CASSLTGTGYNNEQFF
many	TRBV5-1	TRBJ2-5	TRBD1	TGCGCCAGCACTGACAGGGGGAAGGAGACCCAGTACTTC	CASTDRGKETQYF
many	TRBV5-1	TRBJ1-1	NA	TGCGCCAGCAGGCCCCGACCGAACACTGAAGCTTTCTTT	CASRPRPNTEAFF
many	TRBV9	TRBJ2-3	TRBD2	TGTGCCAGCAGCGTAGAACCGGCGGGGGGCACAGATACGCAGTATTTT	CASSVEPAGGTDTQYF
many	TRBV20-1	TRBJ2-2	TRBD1	TGCAGTGCCAGACACAGGGGGCAGATTCGCACCGGGGAGCTGTTTTTT	CSARHRGQIRTGELFF
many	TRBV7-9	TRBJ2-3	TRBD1	TGTGCCAGCAGCTTGGGCGCCTTGAGGGGGCGCGGAGATACGCAGTATTTT	CASSLGALRGRGDTQYF
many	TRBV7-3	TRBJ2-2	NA	TGTGCCAGCAGTCCTAGTACCGGGCCCTCTGCCCCCGGGGAGCTGTTTTTT	CASSPSTGPSAPGELFF
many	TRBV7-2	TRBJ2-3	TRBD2	TGTGCCAGCAGCTTAGGGGAGCGGGGGGGTACAGATACGCAGTATTTT	CASSLGERGGTDTQYF
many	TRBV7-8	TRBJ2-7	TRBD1	TGTGCCAGCAGCTTATTCAACAGGGGAAGTGACGAGCAGTACTTC	CASSLFNRGSDEQYF
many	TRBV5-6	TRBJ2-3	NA	TGTGCCAGCAGCCCGCCGGAGACTAGAGGGGATACGCAGTATTTT	CASSPPETRGDTQYF
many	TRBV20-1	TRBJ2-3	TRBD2	TGCAGTGCTACTAGCGGGTTCACAGATACGCAGTATTTT	CSATSGFTDTQYF
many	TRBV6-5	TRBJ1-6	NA	TGTGCCAGCAGCCGCTATGGCCCCACGGCCCTCCACTTT	CASSRYGPTALHF
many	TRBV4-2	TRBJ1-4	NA	TGTGCCAGCAGCCAAGATGGCGGCCTGCGGGAAAAACTGTTTTTT	CASSQDGGLREKLFF
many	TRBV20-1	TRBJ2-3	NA	TGCAGTGCTAGAGATTGGGCAGGGGTGGCAGATACGCAGTATTTT	CSARDWAGVADTQYF
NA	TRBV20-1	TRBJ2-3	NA	TGCAGTGCTAGAGTGGGCGGCTCAGATACGCAGTATTTT	CSARVGGSDTQYF
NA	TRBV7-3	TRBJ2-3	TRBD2	TGTGCCAGCAGCTTAAACCTAGCGGGGGGGGGAGATACGCAGTATTTT	CASSLNLAGGGDTQYF
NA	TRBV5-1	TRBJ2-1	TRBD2	TGCGCCAGCAGCTTGAGGCGGGGGGGCCAGAATGAGCAATTCTTC	CASSLRRGGQNEQFF
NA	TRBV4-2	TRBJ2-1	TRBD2	TGTGCCAGCAGCCAAGATGGGCTAGCGGGGGGTTCCTACAATGAGCAGTTCTTC	CASSQDGLAGGSYNEQFF
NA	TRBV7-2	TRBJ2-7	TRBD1	TGTGCCAGCAGCCTCCTACGGGACAGCCCTGTAACCGAGCAGTACTTC	CASSLLRDSPVTEQYF
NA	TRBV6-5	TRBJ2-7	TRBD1	TGTGCCAGCAGTTCTGGGGGACAGTACTACGAGCAGTACTTC	CASSSGGQYYEQYF
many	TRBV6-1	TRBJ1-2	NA	TGTGCCAGCAGTCTCTCGACACCTAACTATGGCTACACCTTC	CASSLSTPNYGYTF
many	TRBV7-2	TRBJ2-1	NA	TGTGCCAGCAGCTTAGGGGGGATTGAGCAGTTCTTC	CASSLGGIEQFF
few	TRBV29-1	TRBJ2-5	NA	TGCAGCGTTGAACTAGCGTGGTTTGAAGAGACCCAGTACTTC	CSVELAWFEETQYF
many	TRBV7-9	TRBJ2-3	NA	TGTGCCAGCAGCTTATTTGGTGGAGGTACGCAGTATTTT	CASSLFGGGTQYF
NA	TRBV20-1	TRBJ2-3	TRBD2	TGCAGTGCTAGAGACACTAGCGCCCAAGATACGCAGTATTTT	CSARDTSAQDTQYF
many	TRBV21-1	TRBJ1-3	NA	TGTGCCAGCAGCAAAGGCGGGGAATCTGGAAACACCATATATTTT	CASSKGGESGNTIYF
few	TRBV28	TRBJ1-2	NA	TGTGCCAGCAGTTTATTGATCGGCGTAGCCTACACCTTC	CASSLLIGVAYTF
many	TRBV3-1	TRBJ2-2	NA	TGTGCCAGCAGCCGGGGCAACGTCCGGGACGGGGAGCTGTTTTTT	CASSRGNVRDGELFF
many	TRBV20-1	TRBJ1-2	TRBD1	TGCAGTGCTAGAACGACGAGGACAGGGAAGAACTATGGCTACACCTTC	CSARTTRTGKNYGYTF
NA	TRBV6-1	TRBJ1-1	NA	TGTGCCAGCAGGGAGGGTGTGAACACTGAAGCTTTCTTT	CASREGVNTEAFF
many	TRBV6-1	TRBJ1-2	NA	TGTGCCAGCAACCTATGGAACTATGGCTACACCTTC	CASNLWNYGYTF
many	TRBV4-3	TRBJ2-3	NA	TGCGCCAGCAGCCAAGATAGGTACAGCAGGGTCCTCGAAAGGGATACGCAGTATTTT	CASSQDRYSRVLERDTQYF
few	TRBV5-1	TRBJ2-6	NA	TGCGCCAGCAGCTCTCCAGGGTTCGGGGCCAACGTCCTGACTTTC	CASSSPGFGANVLTF
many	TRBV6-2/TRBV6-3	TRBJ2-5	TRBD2	TGTGCCAGCAGTAAACCGGGACTAGCCCAAGAGACCCAGTACTTC	CASSKPGLAQETQYF
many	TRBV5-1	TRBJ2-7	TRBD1	TGCGCCAGCAGCCCTTTAACAGGGGCGGCCGGATACGAGCAGTACTTC	CASSPLTGAAGYEQYF
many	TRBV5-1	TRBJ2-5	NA	TGCGCCAGCGCGTTAGGCGGGGACCAAGAGACCCAGTACTTC	CASALGGDQETQYF
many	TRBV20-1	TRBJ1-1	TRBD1	TGCAGTGCTACACCTCAAGAGACAGGGACCATGAACACTGAAGCTTTCTTT	CSATPQETGTMNTEAFF
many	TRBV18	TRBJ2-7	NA	TGTGCCAGCTCACCGGCCGGGAAGGGACGGCCTAACGAGCAGTACTTC	CASSPAGKGRPNEQYF
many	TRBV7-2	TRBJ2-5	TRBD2	TGTGCCAGCAGCTTCTATAGCGGGGAAGAGACCCAGTACTTC	CASSFYSGEETQYF
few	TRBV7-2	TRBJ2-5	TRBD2	TGTGCCAGCAGCCCCCGGACTAGCGGGGGGATAGAGACCCAGTACTTC	CASSPRTSGGIETQYF
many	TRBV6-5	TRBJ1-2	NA	TGTGCCAGCAGTTTACGTCAGGGTGTGGGGAATGGCTACACCTTC	CASSLRQGVGNGYTF